Sequencing of this T cell receptor beta chain was carried out in a study of T cells in localized non-small cell lung cancer. Study results and limitations: A median of around 60 of the top 100 tumor clones appeared in adjacent lung, which was paired and uninvolved. Without multi-region sequencing, intratumor heterogeneity could not be excluded.

Lacking atypia, the adjacent lung had been sampled at least 2 cm away from the tumor margin. Profiled with immunoSEQ multiplex PCR; TCRdb holds only in-frame clones, not every one. This sample has over a thousand clones, with 30% to 45% found just once. Sample share makes this clone large. Antigen unknown. The sample consisted of normal lung tissue next to the tumor, taken before any cancer treatment. This TCR was sampled from a man between 40 and 70 years old with stage III lung adenocarcinoma.

For the CDR3, the DNA is TGTGCCAGCAGGGATCCGGGACAACACTATGGCTACACCTTC. The encoded protein is CASRDPGQHYGYTF. This chain joins TRBV11-3 and TRBJ1-2; D possibly corresponds to TRBD1 (6 bases). The germline V and J ends were trimmed by 6 bases and 3 bases, with 14 bases remaining between them. The CDR3 consists of 14 residues. The germline V gene has CDR1 SGHNT and CDR2 YENEEA.